The 21 T cell receptor beta chains given below trace back to one sample, sequenced in a study of patients and donors after allogeneic stem cell transplantation. TCRdb used MiXCR to reprocess the RT-PCR reads, holding one entry per CDR3 protein. The repertoire holds about 960,000 distinct CDR3 sequences, with 15% to 20% as singletons. Sequencing used blood, either unsorted or a sorted T cell fraction (not recorded which). All receptors come from a human donor who was either an allogeneic HSCT recipient or a stem cell or donor lymphocyte infusion donor (not recorded which). It is not recorded whose cells these are; they may come from a transplant donor.

V usage is TRBV20-1 and J usage is TRBJ1-1, with D uncertain. The germline V and J ends were trimmed by 1 base and 0 bases, with 9 bases remaining between them. The CDR3 runs 14 residues. Per germline, CDR1 DFQATT and CDR2 SNEGSKA (reference sequence). The CDR3 coding sequence is TGCAGTGCTAGAGTGGTAGGCATGAACACTGAAGCTTTCTTT. Translation gives CSARVVGMNTEAFF.

The chain carries TRBV20-1 and TRBJ2-2; the D gene could be TRBD1 or TRBD2 (5 bases each). V was cut by 7 bases and J by 3 bases, with 12 bases left in between. The CDR3 is made up of 13 amino acids. Germline assignment: CDR1 DFQATT and CDR2 SNEGSKA (reference sequence). The CDR3 region is CSVRGVDTGELFF. For the CDR3, the DNA is TGCAGTGTACGAGGGGTGGACACCGGGGAGCTGTTTTTT.

The rearrangement links TRBV24-1 to TRBJ1-2; D perhaps matches TRBD1 (6 bases). V was cut by 6 bases and J by 10 bases, with 11 bases left in between. CDR3 length equals 11 residues. Germline-derived CDR1 and CDR2 are KGHDR and SFDVKD. The DNA for the CDR3 is TGTGCCACCAGTTCACAGGGTACCTACACCTTC. The encoded protein is CATSSQGTYTF.

This clonotype is a singleton in its sample. The chain carries TRBV4-2 and TRBJ2-5; 9 nucleotides align to TRBD1. The CDR3 is 18 residues long. Looked up from germline, CDR1 is LGHNA and CDR2 is YNFKEQ. V was clipped by 0 bases and J by 0 bases; unmatched bases: 8. CDR3 sequence: CASSQDSFDRGYQETQYF. The CDR3 region has the DNA TGTGCCAGCAGCCAAGATTCCTTCGACAGGGGGTACCAAGAGACCCAGTACTTC.

The rearrangement joins TRBV7-2 to TRBJ2-1; tentatively, D is TRBD2 (6 bases). The V and J ends lost 8 bases and 1 base respectively, with 15 bases between them. The length of the CDR3 is 15 residues. The germline V gene has CDR1 SGHTA and CDR2 FQGNSA. This CDR3 reads CASGTGTSSYNEQFF. The DNA of the CDR3 is TGTGCCAGCGGTACGGGGACTTCGTCCTACAATGAGCAGTTCTTC.

A few counts support this clonotype. The gene calls are TRBV5-1 and TRBJ2-3; 8 nucleotides match TRBD1. The CDR3 covers 15 residues. Germline loops: CDR1 SGHRS, CDR2 YFSETQ. V shed 4 bases, J shed 5 bases, and the junction held 9 bases outside the gene matches. The CDR3 bases are TGCGCCAGCAGCAGAAGCAGGGGGCTGGGAGATACGCAGTATTTT. It encodes CASSRSRGLGDTQYF.

Only a few counts were recorded for this clonotype. The rearrangement joins TRBV10-3 to TRBJ2-3; D unclear. The CDR3 loop spans 13 amino acids. V was trimmed by 6 bases and J by 0 bases, leaving 7 bases between them. CDR1 and CDR2 from the germline V gene are ENHRY and SYGVKD. The DNA for the CDR3 is TGTGCCATCAGGGGGTCTAGCACAGATACGCAGTATTTT. Translating gives CAIRGSSTDTQYF.

There are a few counts of this clonotype. The chain recombines TRBV15 with TRBJ2-7; D gene ambiguous. CDR1 and CDR2 (germline): LNHNV, YYDKDF (reference sequence). The CDR3 has 16 amino acids. The ends were cut back, 6 bases at V and 5 bases at J, with 23 bases in the middle. The chain's CDR3 is CATRSRRIALDHEQYF. The CDR3 DNA is TGTGCCACCAGGTCTCGAAGGATCGCACTGGACCACGAGCAGTACTTC.

The rearrangement joins TRBV15 to TRBJ1-5, with D possibly matching TRBD1 (5 bases). CDR1 and CDR2 (germline): LNHNV, YYDKDF (reference sequence). This CDR3 region has 16 residues. V lost 5 bases and J lost 4, with 18 bases in between. The CDR3 DNA is TGTGCCACCAGCTCGGAAATAGGGACGCAGAATCAGCCCCAGCATTTT. The encoded protein is CATSSEIGTQNQPQHF.

The chain links TRBV7-3 to TRBJ2-1; TRBD1 aligns across 9 bases. Germline trimming cut 5 bases from V and 5 bases from J; bases unmatched to any gene: 4. Germline loops: CDR1 SGHTA, CDR2 FQGTGA. This CDR3 contains 14 residues. The CDR3 sequence: CASSTQGADNEQFF. For the CDR3, the DNA is TGTGCCAGCAGCACACAGGGGGCGGACAATGAGCAGTTCTTC.

The chain employs TRBV5-1 and TRBJ1-1; 7 bases match TRBD1. The germline V gene has CDR1 SGHRS and CDR2 YFSETQ. The CDR3 contains 15 residues. V gave up 6 bases and J gave up 7 bases; unmatched junction bases: 15. The CDR3: CASTALRGQELEAFF. CDR3 sequence (DNA): TGCGCCAGCACCGCCTTGAGGGGGCAGGAACTTGAAGCTTTCTTT.

The table lists this clonotype with a few counts. The rearrangement links TRBV12-3 or TRBV12-4 to TRBJ2-1; TRBD2 might be the D (7 bases). CDR3 length: 18 amino acids. The V gene lost 3 bases and the J gene lost 4 bases, with 22 bases spanning the gap. The CDR3 nucleotides are TGTGCCAGCAGTTTGGGTCCGGGGGCGGGGGCTTCGTACAATGAGCAGTTCTTC. Translating it yields CASSLGPGAGASYNEQFF.

Comments on this clonotype: This sequence may be a read error, since a much larger clone differs from it by one base. The chain links TRBV12-3 or TRBV12-4 to TRBJ2-7; perhaps TRBD2 as D (5 bases). The CDR3 length is 13 residues. The DNA of the CDR3 is TGTACCAGCAGTTTACCGGGGTGGTACGAGCAGTACTTC. Encoded protein: CTSSLPGWYEQYF.

This clonotype showed up just a few times. The chain employs TRBV20-1 and TRBJ2-1; TRBD2 matches at 13 bases. J gave up 8 bases and V 6 bases, and 7 bases lay outside the gene matches. CDR1 is DFQATT, CDR2 SNEGSKA, per germline (reference sequence). The CDR3 has 14 residues. The CDR3 protein is CSALTSGRAYEQFF. DNA of the CDR3: TGCAGTGCGCTTACTAGCGGGAGGGCCTATGAGCAGTTCTTC.

The V and J genes are TRBV20-1 and TRBJ2-7; D remains unclear. Germline values: CDR1 DFQATT, CDR2 SNEGSKA (reference sequence). Between the trimmed V and J ends, which lost 0 bases and 4 bases, there was a span of 7 bases. The CDR3 runs to 12 residues. This chain's CDR3 is CSARDLRYEQYF. CDR3 coding DNA: TGCAGTGCTAGAGATCTAAGGTACGAGCAGTACTTC.

This clonotype was counted only a few times. The chain links TRBV20-1 to TRBJ1-2, with a possible D match to TRBD1 (6 bases). The CDR3 totals 12 residues. The V end lost 3 bases, the J end lost 12 bases, and 17 bases lay between the germline ends. Germline loops: CDR1 DFQATT, CDR2 SNEGSKA (reference sequence). The CDR3 DNA is TGCAGTGCTAGGAGGGGTTTACAGGGAAACACCTTC. This encodes CSARRGLQGNTF.

This sequence joins TRBV7-2 and TRBJ2-1, with TRBD2 identical over 7 bases. The junction had 7 bases not matched to a gene; V was cut back by 3 bases and J by 2 bases. The CDR3 covers 16 residues. Germline V gives CDR1 SGHTA, CDR2 FQGNSA. The CDR3 DNA follows: TGTGCCAGCAGCTTCTCTCCGGGACTACCCTACAATGAGCAGTTCTTC. It is translated as CASSFSPGLPYNEQFF. Drawing the rest from reference TRBV7-2 and TRBJ2-1, the complete variable domain is GAGVSQSPSNKVTEKGKDVELRCDPISGHTALYWYRQSLGQGLEFLIYFQGNSAPDKSGLPSDRFSAERTGGSVSTLTIQRTQQEDSAVYLCASSFSPGLPYNEQFFGPGTRLTVL.

J is TRBJ2-7 and V is TRBV3-1; 7 bases are a match to TRBD2. The CDR3 is 15 amino acids. The V and J ends lost 1 base and 3 bases, in that order; junction bases with no gene match: 6. Germline CDR1 reads LGHDT; CDR2 reads YNNKEL (reference sequence). The CDR3 here is CASSQVAGLHYEQYF. The DNA for the CDR3 is TGTGCCAGCAGCCAAGTAGCGGGCCTACACTACGAGCAGTACTTC.

The V call is TRBV7-9, the J call TRBJ1-1; no clear D. There are 15 residues in the CDR3. V dropped 2 bases and J dropped 0 bases, with 10 bases sitting between them. CDR1 is SEHNR, CDR2 FQNEAQ, per germline (reference sequence). This CDR3 reads CASSLIGRMNTEAFF. CDR3 sequence (DNA): TGTGCCAGCAGCTTAATTGGACGGATGAACACTGAAGCTTTCTTT.

This clonotype was seen at least ten times. The rearrangement uses TRBV27 and TRBJ1-1; 7 bases fit TRBD1. CDR1 is MNHEY, CDR2 SMNVEV, per germline (reference sequence). Trimming at V came to 6 bases and at J to 0 bases, leaving 4 bases not matched to a gene. This CDR3 contains 14 residues. CDR3 residues: CASRRDRLNTEAFF. CDR3 in DNA: TGTGCCAGCAGACGGGACAGATTGAACACTGAAGCTTTCTTT.

A few counts support this clonotype. The chain joins TRBV15 to TRBJ1-2, with D perhaps matching TRBD1 (5 bases). CDR1 is LNHNV and CDR2 is YYDKDF in the germline V gene (reference sequence). Trimming took off 5 bases at V and 7 bases at J, with 14 bases between the two ends. The CDR3 totals 13 residues. In DNA form, the CDR3 reads TGTGCCACCAGCGCTTCGGGGGAAAGTGGCTACACCTTC. Its protein product is CATSASGESGYTF.